This TCR beta chain is from a study of T cells in Graves' hyperthyroidism and ophthalmopathy. The definition of stable Graves' hyperthyroidism was no ophthalmopathy progression within 18 months. From 10 ml of fresh peripheral blood, PBMCs were isolated. It was RNA transcripts that yielded the amplified TCR beta CDR3 regions. The HTBI primer set drove a first-round RT-PCR of the TCR CDR3. From the multiplex PCR reads, TCRdb called clonotypes with MiXCR, one entry per CDR3 protein. The sample carries 300,000 to 450,000 distinct CDR3 sequences, more than 11% recorded once. Germline V lookup: CDR1 SNHLY, CDR2 FYNNEI. V lost 3 bases and J lost 2, with 19 bases in between. The CDR3 sequence is 17 residues long. This clonotype was detected many times.

The clonotype was recovered from a woman between 55 and 75 years old with Graves' hyperthyroidism. The sample comprised blood. The V and J genes are TRBV2 and TRBJ2-5; perhaps D is TRBD1 or TRBD2 (5 bases each). CDR3 sequence reads: CASSEGPKGSGQETQYF. The CDR3 bases are TGTGCCAGCAGTGAGGGGCCGAAGGGGTCGGGGCAAGAGACCCAGTACTTC.